This T cell receptor (beta chain) derives from a study of monozygotic twins with inflammatory bowel disease. General study findings and limits: Data gave no support to a single strong signal or clonotype associated with IBD.

From germline, CDR1 is SGHRS and CDR2 YFSETQ. There are 13 residues in the CDR3. TCRdb reprocessed the 5' RACE reads, with one entry per CDR3 protein and no DNA. The sample table includes 400,000 or so distinct CDR3 sequences. Of note for this clonotype: Its antigen is as yet unknown.

The authors drew roughly 2.5 ml of blood from each donor. The sequenced sample consisted of blood. The receptor's source is a human donor with ulcerative colitis or Crohn's disease, or a healthy co-twin of an affected twin (not recorded which). This chain joins TRBV5-1 and TRBJ1-4. The chain's CDR3 is CASSSQDFGELFF.